Below, 5 T cell receptor beta chains from the same sample are listed, as sequenced in a study of cytomegalovirus exposure and HLA in healthy donors. PCR amplification relied on 60 Vbeta primers (plus 13 Jbeta primers). The repertoire was sequenced with immunoSEQ multiplex PCR; TCRdb's copy has only in-frame clones and lacks some. The sample includes 95,000 to 150,000 clones, roughly 63% seen only once; the top ten take about a tenth. Sequencing was carried out using PBMCs. These receptors all come from a man in his forties in good health and CMV-seropositive.

The chain uses TRBV5-1 and TRBJ2-1; 9 nucleotides match TRBD2. This CDR3 spans 15 amino acids. V lost 4 bases and J lost 9; bases outside the gene matches: 11. Germline loops: CDR1 SGHRS, CDR2 YFSETQ. The CDR3 loop is CASSASGTLGGEQFF. The CDR3, as DNA: TGCGCCAGCAGCGCTAGCGGGACCCTCGGAGGTGAGCAGTTCTTC.

The gene calls are TRBV7-6 and TRBJ2-3; 9 bases match TRBD2. CDR3 length: 15 amino acids. Germline trimming cut 1 base from V and 5 bases from J; bases unmatched to any gene: 4. Germline CDR1 is SGHVS and CDR2 is FNYEAQ. CDR3 region: CASSLEGSGGDTQYF. CDR3 nucleotide sequence: TGTGCCAGCAGCTTAGAAGGTAGCGGGGGAGATACGCAGTATTTT.

This chain connects TRBV30 to TRBJ1-4; 7 bases agree with TRBD1. Trimming removed 5 bases from V and 4 bases from J; junction bases left unmatched: 1. CDR3 length: 12 residues. Germline values: CDR1 GTSNPN, CDR2 SVGIG (reference sequence). CDR3 sequence: CAWGDSNEKLFF. CDR3 nucleotides: TGTGCCTGGGGGGACAGTAATGAAAAACTGTTTTTT.

The chain carries TRBV6-5 and TRBJ2-6, with D maybe TRBD2 (6 bases). Germline V CDR1 and CDR2: MNHEY, SVGAGI. CDR3 length equals 16 residues. V shed 4 bases and J shed 0 bases, with 10 bases lying between them. CDR3 protein: CASSWGLSSGANVLTF. CDR3 in DNA: TGTGCCAGCAGTTGGGGACTGAGCTCTGGGGCCAACGTCCTGACTTTC.

V is TRBV2 and J is TRBJ2-5, with 10 bases that match TRBD1. This CDR3 is built from 16 residues. V lost 7 bases and J lost 0; bases outside the gene matches: 8. Germline loops: CDR1 SNHLY, CDR2 FYNNEI. Here the CDR3 DNA reads TGTGCCAGCACCCGGACAGGGGGGGGGTACCAAGAGACCCAGTACTTC. This codes for CASTRTGGGYQETQYF.